These 8 T cell receptor beta chains share one sample of origin, sequenced in a study of Ad26.COV2.S vaccination and SARS-CoV-2 variants. Some clones are missing from TCRdb's copy, which holds only in-frame ones; the method was immunoSEQ multiplex PCR. The sample holds hundreds of thousands of clones, roughly 85% seen once. Treatment of the sample: some 20 received Ad26.COV2.S at low or high dose, single or two shots; 5 received placebo; per-sample allocation not given. Day 63 following the first vaccine or placebo injection was when the samples were taken. The starting material was peripheral blood, obtained in a trial of Ad26.COV2.S vaccine versus placebo. These receptors were collected from a person aged 18-60 years who received the Ad26.COV2.S COVID-19 vaccine or a placebo.

This chain links TRBV6-6 with TRBJ1-5; D unresolved. The CDR3 is made up of 14 amino acids. Germline V lookup: CDR1 MNHNY, CDR2 SVGAGI (reference sequence). V was pared by 2 bases and J by 7 bases, with 12 bases between. CDR3 nucleotides: TGTGCCAGCAGTTACCAGCAGCTAGGACAGCCCCAGCATTTT. This encodes CASSYQQLGQPQHF.

J is TRBJ2-1 and V is TRBV5-1; D might be TRBD1 (6 bases). CDR3 size: 17 residues. Per the germline V gene, CDR1 is SGHRS and CDR2 is YFSETQ. V shed 0 bases and J shed 5 bases, with 18 bases lying between them. The CDR3 DNA sequence: TGCGCCAGCAGCTTGGCCAACAGGGCCCCGGGAAACAATGAGCAGTTCTTC. This gives the protein CASSLANRAPGNNEQFF.

This chain connects TRBV5-1 to TRBJ2-3; 14 nucleotides line up with TRBD2. Trimming removed 2 bases from V and 5 bases from J; junction bases left unmatched: 7. This CDR3 has 17 amino acids. The V gene's germline CDR1 is SGHRS and CDR2 YFSETQ. CDR3 sequence reads: CASSFLGLAGGKDTQYF. CDR3 nucleotides: TGCGCCAGCAGCTTCCTTGGACTAGCGGGAGGCAAAGATACGCAGTATTTT.

The chain has TRBV5-1 and TRBJ2-3; D is unclear. The CDR3 has 12 residues. CDR1 and CDR2 (germline): SGHRS, YFSETQ. Trimming stripped 0 bases from V and 6 bases from J, with 5 bases between. The CDR3 spells CASSLGHDTQYF. CDR3 sequence (DNA): TGCGCCAGCAGCTTGGGGCACGATACGCAGTATTTT.

J is TRBJ2-3 and V is TRBV12-5, with TRBD2 identical over 11 bases. Germline V lookup: CDR1 LGHNT, CDR2 FRNRAP. Unmatched junction bases numbered 7, after V lost 0 bases and J lost 2 bases. The CDR3 is 18 residues long. This CDR3 reads CASGLVSLSGRATDTQYF. CDR3 sequence (DNA): TGTGCTAGTGGTTTGGTATCCCTTAGCGGGAGGGCCACAGATACGCAGTATTTT.

This chain links TRBV7-2 with TRBJ2-2; D not resolved. CDR3 length equals 15 residues. Trimming removed 5 bases from V and 3 bases from J, with 13 bases in between. Germline loops: CDR1 SGHTA, CDR2 FQGNSA. This CDR3 is CASSLIGLDTGELFF. The CDR3 DNA reads TGTGCCAGCAGCCTAATAGGGTTGGACACCGGGGAGCTGTTTTTT. The variable domain in full, with the rest retrieved from reference TRBV7-2 and TRBJ2-2, is GAGVSQSPSNKVTEKGKDVELRCDPISGHTALYWYRQSLGQGLEFLIYFQGNSAPDKSGLPSDRFSAERTGGSVSTLTIQRTQQEDSAVYLCASSLIGLDTGELFFGEGSRLTVL.

This chain connects TRBV10-3 to TRBJ2-2; weak D call: TRBD1 (6 bases). The CDR3 consists of 15 residues. Trimming left V 5 bases short and J 0 bases short, with 10 bases between. The germline V gene has CDR1 ENHRY and CDR2 SYGVKD. The CDR3 nucleotides read TGTGCCATCAGTCGGGACACTACGAACACCGGGGAGCTGTTTTTT. It translates to CAISRDTTNTGELFF.

The V and J genes are TRBV4-1 and TRBJ2-7; 9 bases fit TRBD1. Germline V gene sequence: CDR1 MGHRA, CDR2 YSYEKL. The CDR3 consists of 17 residues. J was trimmed by 5 bases and V by 2 bases; bases with no gene match: 13. The CDR3 loop is CASSQMTPGQGYDEQYF. DNA of the CDR3: TGCGCCAGCAGCCAAATGACTCCGGGACAGGGTTATGACGAGCAGTACTTC.